This T cell receptor beta chain was obtained from a study of spatial heterogeneity in lung cancer. Background on the study: Consistent detection of more beta-chain than alpha-chain sequences was observed. Study-level results: It was found that expanded intratumoral alpha and beta TCR counts tracked tumor mutation counts.

Indicated time point: sample taken at primary tumor resection. Tumor, nontumor lung or frozen PBMC supplied whole RNA, sequenced without sorting. This clonotype was detected ten times or more. Antigen unknown. From the 5' RACE reads, TCRdb called clonotypes with MiXCR, one entry per CDR3 protein. The sample has roughly 5,300 distinct CDR3 sequences, approximately 8% seen once. The ends were cut back, 2 bases at V and 4 bases at J, with 18 bases in the middle. In germline, CDR1 is SGHRS, CDR2 YFSETQ. The CDR3 is 16 residues long. The material sequenced was lung tumor tissue, taken at surgery. The source is a female donor with early-stage non-small cell lung cancer. The J gene is TRBJ1-1, the V gene TRBV5-1; D remains unclear. CDR3 amino acids: CASSLRWTGGVTEAFF. CDR3 in DNA: TGCGCCAGCAGCTTAAGGTGGACGGGTGGGGTCACTGAAGCTTTCTTT.